Detailed here is one T cell receptor (beta chain). Germline assignment: CDR1 MNHEY and CDR2 SVGAGI. V was shortened by 1 base and J by 0 bases, with 5 bases between the two germline ends. CDR3 size: 14 residues. This entry is derived from a study of blood T cell repertoires in COVID-19. Overall study context: Researchers got acute and convalescent COVID-19 samples from the United States, Italy and Spain. The cDNA or gDNA used as material had been derived from T cells, B-cell-depleted T cells, or PBMCs.

Original processing notes: Amplification of reference gene primers was used by the study to estimate nucleated cell counts. Assay: immunoSEQ multiplex PCR; the TCRdb copy retains only in-frame clones and omits some. The DNA was the basis for D and trimming; V, J and clone size are from that table. The data contain some 110,000 clones, roughly four fifths of them singletons. Input material: peripheral blood. This TCR derives from a man aged 45-65 years with acute or convalescent COVID-19. The chain is built from TRBV6-5 and TRBJ2-3; D gene uncertain. CDR3: CASSYLVSTDTQYF. Here the CDR3 DNA reads TGTGCCAGCAGTTACTTAGTTAGCACAGATACGCAGTATTTT.